Below, 23 T cell receptor beta chains from the same sample are listed, as sequenced in a study of cytomegalovirus exposure and HLA in healthy donors (dated by TCRdb to the late 2010s). The protocol used for the library was the immunoSEQ multiplex PCR assay. For the multiplex PCR, a mixture combining 60 forward primers for TCR Vbeta segments and 13 reverse primers for TCR Jbeta segments was used. TCRdb retrieved this table from immuneACCESS and kept in-frame rearrangements only. Not all clones are present; in checked studies, unresolved V genes account for under half, and no reason is known for the remainder. This sample lists about 140,000 clones; roughly four fifths were detected once. Clones ranked in the top ten supply more than 2.5% of the sample. The sample was PBMCs. Receptor source: a man younger than 35 in good health and CMV-seropositive.

The V call is TRBV28, the J call TRBJ1-3, with D unresolved. The germline CDR1 and CDR2 sequences are MDHEN and SYDVKM. The CDR3 spans 16 residues. V was trimmed by 1 base and J by 0 bases, leaving 10 bases between them. CDR3 region: CASSLLGSGSGNTIYF. The CDR3 DNA is TGTGCCAGCAGTTTATTGGGCTCCGGCTCTGGAAACACCATATATTTT.

This clone was seen more than once but under ten times. This chain links TRBV28 with TRBJ2-7; 7 bases map to TRBD1. The CDR3 sequence is 13 residues long. The V and J ends lost 3 bases and 6 bases, in that order; junction bases with no gene match: 5. Germline-derived CDR1 and CDR2 are MDHEN and SYDVKM. The CDR3: CASSLTGKSEQYF. In nucleotides, the CDR3 is TGTGCCAGCAGTTTGACAGGGAAAAGCGAGCAGTACTTC.

This chain links TRBV7-6 with TRBJ2-7; TRBD2 is a possible D gene (6 bases). V gave up 0 bases and J gave up 2 bases, with 11 bases separating them. Germline V gives CDR1 SGHVS, CDR2 FNYEAQ. The CDR3 length is 15 residues. The CDR3 DNA sequence: TGTGCCAGCAGCTTAGCTGGAGCGGGCCCCTACGAGCAGTACTTC. Its translation: CASSLAGAGPYEQYF.

The CDR3 nucleotides read TGTGCCAGCAGTGCAACGGGACTAGCGAGAGGTTGGGATGAGCAGTTCTTC. Translation: CASSATGLARGWDEQFF. J is TRBJ2-1 and V is TRBV6-1; 10 bases agree with TRBD2. Per germline, CDR1 MNHNS and CDR2 SASEGT. CDR3 length equals 17 residues. The junction had 14 bases not matched to a gene; V was cut back by 4 bases and J by 8 bases.

This clone was recorded a few times. This chain joins TRBV27 and TRBJ2-3; D remains unclear. The CDR3 sequence is 17 residues long. The germline V and J ends were trimmed by 2 bases and 3 bases, with 18 bases remaining between them. CDR1 and CDR2 (germline): MNHEY, SMNVEV (reference sequence). For the CDR3, the DNA is TGTGCCAGCAGTTTAGGCCCCCAGTCCGTTCTTACAGATACGCAGTATTTT. Protein: CASSLGPQSVLTDTQYF.

This sequence joins TRBV5-4 and TRBJ1-1; D unclear. CDR1 SGHNT and CDR2 YYREEE come from the germline V gene (reference sequence). Trimming pared 5 bases from V and 4 bases from J, leaving 9 bases between. The CDR3 spans 12 residues. CDR3 region: CASRDGSTEAFF. In DNA, the CDR3 is TGTGCCAGCAGGGATGGGAGCACTGAAGCTTTCTTT.

This chain joins TRBV7-9 and TRBJ2-6; D not resolved. The CDR3 is 15 amino acids. The germline V gene has CDR1 SEHNR and CDR2 FQNEAQ (reference sequence). V was pared by 1 base and J by 3 bases, with 7 bases between. The CDR3 loop is CASSLEALGANVLTF. The CDR3, as DNA: TGTGCCAGCAGCTTAGAAGCACTTGGGGCCAACGTCCTGACTTTC.

The chain links TRBV7-9 to TRBJ1-5; 9 bases match TRBD1. Germline values: CDR1 SEHNR, CDR2 FQNEAQ (reference sequence). This CDR3 is 16 amino acids long. The V segment lost 6 bases and the J segment 6 bases; nucleotides outside the gene matches: 12. The CDR3 DNA is TGTGCCAGCAGTTCAACCGGGACAGGGAACAGTCAGCCCCAGCATTTT. This encodes CASSSTGTGNSQPQHF.

The CDR3 spells CAWCPGGGISSYNEQFF. In DNA form, the CDR3 reads TGTGCCTGGTGCCCTGGGGGGGGGATCAGCTCCTACAATGAGCAGTTCTTC. V usage is TRBV30 and J usage is TRBJ2-1; TRBD2 matches 7 bases. The CDR3 is made up of 17 amino acids. The ends lost 5 bases at V and 0 bases at J; junction bases unmatched: 13. Germline-derived CDR1 and CDR2 are GTSNPN and SVGIG (reference sequence).

The chain joins TRBV28 to TRBJ2-7; TRBD2 is a possible D gene (6 bases). The CDR3 totals 13 residues. Germline CDR1 is MDHEN and CDR2 is SYDVKM. The V end lost 3 bases, the J end lost 0 bases, and 6 bases lay between the germline ends. For the CDR3, the DNA is TGTGCCAGCAGTTTGCGGGGCTCCTACGAGCAGTACTTC. Encoded protein: CASSLRGSYEQYF.

The genes are TRBV2 and TRBJ1-5, with 11 bases fitting TRBD1. CDR1 and CDR2 from the germline V gene are SNHLY and FYNNEI. The CDR3 contains 15 residues. V lost 5 bases and J lost 6; bases outside the gene matches: 6. The CDR3: CASSWDRGGVQPQHF. For the CDR3, the DNA is TGTGCCAGCAGTTGGGACAGGGGGGGAGTTCAGCCCCAGCATTTT. Complete variable domain (other parts from reference TRBV2 and TRBJ1-5): EPEVTQTPSHQVTQMGQEVILRCVPISNHLYFYWYRQILGQKVEFLVSFYNNEISEKSEIFDDQFSVERPDGSNFTLKIRSTKLEDSAMYFCASSWDRGGVQPQHFGDGTRLSIL.

This clone was picked up one time. The chain uses TRBV7-3 and TRBJ2-5; perhaps TRBD1 as D (6 bases). The CDR3 is 15 residues long. V lost 0 bases to trimming and J lost 4 bases, with 12 bases between them. The germline CDR1 and CDR2 sequences are SGHTA and FQGTGA. The CDR3 loop reads CASSLTPDSLETQYF. In nucleotides, the CDR3 is TGTGCCAGCAGCTTAACCCCGGACAGTTTAGAGACCCAGTACTTC.

The chain recombines TRBV5-1 with TRBJ1-1; perhaps TRBD1 as D (6 bases). Trimming left V 4 bases short and J 1 base short, with 14 bases between. The CDR3 length is 15 residues. Germline CDR1 is SGHRS and CDR2 is YFSETQ. CDR3 residues: CASSRGSTGNTEAFF. The CDR3 DNA sequence: TGCGCCAGCAGCCGTGGATCGACAGGGAACACTGAAGCTTTCTTT.

The chain carries TRBV11-2 and TRBJ1-4; D remains unclear. V was pared by 5 bases and J by 8 bases, with 15 bases between. The CDR3 has 14 residues. Germline-derived CDR1 and CDR2 are SGHAT and FQNNGV. CDR3 nucleotides: TGTGCCAGCAGCCCCTTTAGAGGAAAAGAAAAACTGTTTTTT. It encodes CASSPFRGKEKLFF.

This rearrangement joins TRBV28 to TRBJ2-1; 9 bases fit TRBD2. V dropped 6 bases and J dropped 4; count of bases not matched to a gene: 4. Germline lookup yields CDR1 MDHEN and CDR2 SYDVKM. The CDR3 is 14 amino acids. CDR3 amino acids: CASREREVYNEQFF. The CDR3 DNA is TGTGCCAGCAGGGAGCGGGAGGTTTACAATGAGCAGTTCTTC. The whole variable domain, filled in from reference TRBV28 and TRBJ2-1, reads DVKVTQSSRYLVKRTGEKVFLECVQDMDHENMFWYRQDPGLGLRLIYFSYDVKMKEKGDIPEGYSVSREKKERFSLILESASTNQTSMYLCASREREVYNEQFFGPGTRLTVL.

The V and J genes are TRBV15 and TRBJ2-1, with D perhaps matching TRBD2 (5 bases). This CDR3 has 14 residues. Trimming stripped 3 bases from V and 8 bases from J, with 14 bases between. The germline V gene encodes CDR1 LNHNV and CDR2 YYDKDF (reference sequence). CDR3 sequence: CATSRTGESDEQFF. Written as DNA, the CDR3 is TGTGCCACCAGCAGGACCGGGGAAAGCGATGAGCAGTTCTTC.

The rearrangement links TRBV19 to TRBJ2-7; 7 nucleotides match TRBD2. This CDR3 has 16 residues. Germline CDR1 is LNHDA and CDR2 is SQIVND (reference sequence). The V segment lost 1 base and the J segment 4 bases; nucleotides outside the gene matches: 10. The CDR3 bases are TGTGCCAGTAGTATAGGTGGCGGGAGTATTATATACGAGCAGTACTTC. It specifies CASSIGGGSIIYEQYF.

This chain connects TRBV6-1 to TRBJ2-7, with D possibly matching TRBD1 (6 bases). V lost 5 bases, J lost 2 bases, and 16 bases lay in between. The V gene's germline CDR1 is MNHNS and CDR2 SASEGT. The CDR3 is 15 amino acids. The CDR3 loop reads CASSFLGDMTYEQYF. The CDR3 DNA reads as TGTGCCAGCAGTTTCCTAGGGGACATGACCTACGAGCAGTACTTC.

V usage is TRBV28 and J usage is TRBJ1-2, with TRBD1 matching 7 bases. V shed 4 bases, J shed 4 bases, and the junction held 6 bases outside the gene matches. Germline CDR1 and CDR2: MDHEN and SYDVKM. This CDR3 is built from 14 residues. CDR3 coding DNA: TGTGCCAGCAGTTCACCGGGACAGCTCTATGGCTACACCTTC. It translates to CASSSPGQLYGYTF.

This clone has only a few counts. V and J are TRBV19 and TRBJ1-5, with D unresolved. Germline V CDR1 and CDR2: LNHDA, SQIVND (reference sequence). The CDR3 is 13 amino acids. V was trimmed by 3 bases and J by 4 bases, leaving 7 bases between them. The CDR3 loop reads CASSIEGNQPQHF. CDR3 coding DNA: TGTGCCAGTAGTATTGAGGGTAATCAGCCCCAGCATTTT.

This chain uses TRBV6-5 with TRBJ2-5; 8 nucleotides agree with TRBD1. The CDR3 has 15 amino acids. Germline CDR1 MNHEY, CDR2 SVGAGI. With 4 bases clipped from V and 3 bases from J, the junction kept 7 bases outside the gene matches. The CDR3 bases are TGTGCCAGCAGTTCAGGGACAGGCCTCAAAGAGACCCAGTACTTC. Translating it yields CASSSGTGLKETQYF.

This chain uses TRBV7-2 with TRBJ2-5; 7 positions match TRBD2. The J call may be incorrect, as the DNA end agrees better with TRBJ2-7. The CDR3 has 14 amino acids. Germline CDR1 is SGHTA and CDR2 is FQGNSA. CDR3 protein: CASSIGRGSYEQYF. The CDR3 DNA follows: TGTGCCAGCAGCATAGGGCGGGGGAGCTACGAGCAGTACTTC.

The chain employs TRBV27 and TRBJ1-4; 10 nucleotides match TRBD1. The CDR3 loop spans 17 amino acids. V shed 7 bases and J 0 bases; nucleotides not matched to a gene: 8. CDR1 and CDR2 (germline): MNHEY, SMNVEV (reference sequence). DNA of the CDR3: TGTGCCAGCACTCCTGGGACAGGGGCTGCAACTAATGAAAAACTGTTTTTT. It codes for CASTPGTGAATNEKLFF.